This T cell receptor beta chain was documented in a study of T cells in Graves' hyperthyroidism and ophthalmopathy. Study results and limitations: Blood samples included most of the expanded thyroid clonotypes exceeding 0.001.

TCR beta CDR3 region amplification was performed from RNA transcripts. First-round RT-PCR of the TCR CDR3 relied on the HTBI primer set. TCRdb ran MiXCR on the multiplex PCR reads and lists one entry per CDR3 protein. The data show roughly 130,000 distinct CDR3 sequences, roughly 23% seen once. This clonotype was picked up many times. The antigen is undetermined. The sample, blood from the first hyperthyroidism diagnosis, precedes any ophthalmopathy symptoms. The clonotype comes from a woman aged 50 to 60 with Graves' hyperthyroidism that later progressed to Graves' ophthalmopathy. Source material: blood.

The chain's CDR3 is CASSEPGLAGGWDEQYF. DNA for the CDR3: TGTGCCAGCAGCGAGCCGGGACTAGCGGGAGGGTGGGACGAGCAGTACTTC. The chain employs TRBV28 and TRBJ2-7, with TRBD2 matching over 16 bases. The CDR3 runs 17 residues. Germline V gene data show CDR1 as MDHEN and CDR2 as SYDVKM. V gave up 6 bases and J gave up 5 bases; unmatched junction bases: 10.